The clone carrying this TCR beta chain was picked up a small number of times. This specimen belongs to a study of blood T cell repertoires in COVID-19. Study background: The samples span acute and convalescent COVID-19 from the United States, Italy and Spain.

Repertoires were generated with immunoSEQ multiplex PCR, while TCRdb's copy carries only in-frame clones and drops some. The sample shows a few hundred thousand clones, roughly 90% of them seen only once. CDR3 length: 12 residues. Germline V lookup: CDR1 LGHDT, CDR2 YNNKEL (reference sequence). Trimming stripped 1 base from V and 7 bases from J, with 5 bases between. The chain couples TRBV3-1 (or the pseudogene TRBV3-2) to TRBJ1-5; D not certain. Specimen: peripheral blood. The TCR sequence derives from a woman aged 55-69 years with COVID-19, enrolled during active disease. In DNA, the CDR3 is TGTGCCAGCAGCCAAGGAGCACAGCCCCAGCATTTT. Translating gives CASSQGAQPQHF.